The T cell receptor beta chain under discussion was sequenced for a study of human T cells and chemical hapten exposure. Time point in this sample: pre-sensitization, week 0. Described treatment: therapeutic diphenylcyclopropenone sensitization with weekly scalp DPC. CDR1 SSHAT and CDR2 FNYEAQ come from the germline V gene (reference sequence). V was clipped by 5 bases and J by 2 bases, with 12 bases between them. The CDR3 runs 14 residues. The library labeled individual cDNA molecules by adding unique molecular identifiers to them. TCRdb independently ran MiXCR on the RACE reads; one entry per CDR3 protein. The data contain about 380,000 distinct CDR3 sequences, around 5.5% of them singletons. This clonotype appeared many times.

The specimen was whole blood, collected in connection with sensitization to the hapten diphenylcyclopropenone (DPC). The V and J genes are TRBV7-7 and TRBJ2-5; possibly TRBD1 or TRBD2 for D (5 bases each). The sequence was collected from a woman in her fifties or sixties with alopecia areata. Some clones in this sample may be carry-over from other donors' samples. The CDR3 bases are TGTGCCAGCAGCCTTAGCGAGGGGCAAGAGACCCAGTACTTC. Its translation is CASSLSEGQETQYF.